This TCR beta chain appears in the sequencing data of a study of T cell changes during pregnancy in multiple sclerosis. Data came from immunoSEQ multiplex PCR; TCRdb stores just in-frame clones and leaves some out. The table includes tens of thousands of clones, 93% detected once. V gave up 4 bases and J gave up 2 bases, with 18 bases separating them. The CDR3 is 16 amino acids. Germline CDR1 reads SGHDT; CDR2 reads YYEEEE. This clonotype originated in a female donor with multiple sclerosis, enrolled in a pregnancy study. The J gene is TRBJ1-1, the V gene TRBV5-6, with D perhaps TRBD1 (6 bases). The sequences come from peripheral blood, collected after pregnancy. In nucleotides, the CDR3 is TGTGCCAGCAGCCAAAACCTTGGACAGCTAAACACTGAAGCTTTCTTT. It specifies CASSQNLGQLNTEAFF.